The 5 T cell receptor beta chains reported below all come from one sample, sequenced in a study of technical replicates of blood from a handful of donors. Measured with immunoSEQ multiplex PCR; TCRdb has only the in-frame clones, and not every one. The sample carries under 90,000 clones, around 94% recorded once. Input material: T cells isolated from PBMCs. The origin of the receptors is a human donor in good health.

The V and J genes are TRBV5-1 and TRBJ2-1, with 8 bases that match TRBD2. Germline assignment: CDR1 SGHRS and CDR2 YFSETQ. With 0 bases clipped from V and 8 bases from J, the junction kept 7 bases outside the gene matches. CDR3 length: 15 amino acids. The DNA of the CDR3 is TGCGCCAGCAGCTTGGCAGCGGGAGCTTTAGATGAGCAGTTCTTC. Its protein product is CASSLAAGALDEQFF. The full variable domain, rest sourced from reference TRBV5-1 and TRBJ2-1, is KAGVTQTPRYLIKTRGQQVTLSCSPISGHRSVSWYQQTPGQGLQFLFEYFSETQRNKGNFPGRFSGRQFSNSRSEMNVSTLELGDSALYLCASSLAAGALDEQFFGPGTRLTVL.

The rearrangement joins TRBV9 to TRBJ2-7; weak D call: TRBD1 (6 bases). The CDR3 loop spans 17 amino acids. The V and J ends lost 3 bases and 2 bases respectively, with 21 bases between them. Germline V CDR1 and CDR2: SGDLS, YYNGEE. The CDR3 sequence: CASSGSLDRIDPYEQYF. The CDR3 DNA reads as TGTGCCAGCAGCGGGTCCTTAGACAGGATTGATCCCTACGAGCAGTACTTC.

The chain couples TRBV7-2 to TRBJ2-3, with a weak D call TRBD2 (6 bases). The germline gives CDR1 SGHTA, CDR2 FQGNSA. V was shortened by 5 bases and J by 4 bases, with 13 bases between the two germline ends. The CDR3 covers 14 residues. CDR3 protein: CASSRDSPPDTQYF. As DNA, the CDR3 is TGTGCCAGCAGCCGGGACTCCCCCCCAGATACGCAGTATTTT.

J is TRBJ2-7 and V is TRBV5-5; 7 nucleotides match TRBD2. V shed 7 bases, J shed 4 bases, and the junction held 11 bases outside the gene matches. The V gene's germline CDR1 is SGHKS and CDR2 YYEKEE (reference sequence). The CDR3 totals 14 residues. The CDR3 DNA follows: TGTGCCAGCGGGGCCCGGCGGGAGTATTACGAGCAGTACTTC. Protein product: CASGARREYYEQYF.

This chain connects TRBV9 to TRBJ2-3; D might be TRBD1 (5 bases). The CDR3 is made up of 16 amino acids. V dropped 0 bases and J dropped 0 bases, with 11 bases sitting between them. Germline CDR1 reads SGDLS; CDR2 reads YYNGEE. CDR3 nucleotide sequence: TGTGCCAGCAGCGTAGAGAGCCAGGGAAGCACAGATACGCAGTATTTT. Its protein product is CASSVESQGSTDTQYF.